These T cell receptor beta chains were read from a single sample in a study of blood T cell repertoires in COVID-19. Some clones are missing from TCRdb's copy, which holds only in-frame ones; the method was immunoSEQ multiplex PCR. The table lists over 120,000 clones, 70% to 80% of them singletons. Sequenced sample: peripheral blood. The source is a woman in her sixties or seventies with COVID-19, enrolled during active disease. Each CDR3 is given with its conserved first and last residue. A D gene is named only where the DNA matches it firmly. The listing skips clone size in some rows; elsewhere it reads once, few, many or a size class.

J	size	V	D	CDR3	DNA
TRBJ1-1	-	TRBV4-2	-	CASSQEAHANTEAFF	TGTGCCAGCAGCCAAGAGGCACATGCGAACACTGAAGCTTTCTTT
TRBJ2-7	few	TRBV11-3	-	CASSLIPGQPEDVEQYF	TGTGCCAGCAGCTTGATTCCCGGACAGCCGGAGGACGTCGAGCAGTACTTC
TRBJ1-4	-	TRBV2	-	CASRDFEKLFF	TGTGCCAGCCGTGACTTCGAAAAACTGTTTTTT
TRBJ2-3	-	TRBV3-1/TRBV3-2	TRBD1	CASSQGGQGTDTQYF	TGTGCCAGCAGCCAGGGCGGACAGGGAACAGATACGCAGTATTTT
TRBJ2-7	-	TRBV10-3	-	CAISELDEQYF	TGTGCCATCAGTGAGTTAGACGAGCAGTACTTC
TRBJ2-5	-	TRBV7-9	-	CASSPGPGGFQETQYF	TGTGCCAGCAGCCCTGGACCGGGGGGCTTCCAAGAGACCCAGTACTTC
TRBJ1-2	-	TRBV5-4	-	CASSPPRGANYGYTF	TGTGCCAGCAGCCCTCCCAGGGGTGCTAACTATGGCTACACCTTC
TRBJ1-5	-	TRBV10-3	-	CAISADTSNQPQHF	TGTGCCATCAGCGCGGACACTAGCAATCAGCCCCAGCATTTT
TRBJ1-5	-	TRBV24-1	-	CATSETVSQPQHF	TGTGCCACCAGTGAGACAGTCAGTCAGCCCCAGCATTTT
TRBJ1-2	-	TRBV2	-	CASSEGDSNYGYTF	TGTGCCAGCAGTGAAGGTGACAGTAACTATGGCTACACCTTC
TRBJ1-3	-	TRBV6-5	-	CASRPPGGSGNTIYF	TGTGCCAGCAGACCCCCCGGGGGAAGTGGAAACACCATATATTTT
TRBJ2-3	-	TRBV18	-	CASSPRDSWGDTQYF	TGTGCCAGCTCCCCCCGGGACTCATGGGGAGATACGCAGTATTTT
TRBJ1-2	once	TRBV2	-	CASSEWVGLGYGYTF	TGTGCCAGCAGTGAGTGGGTGGGGCTGGGCTATGGCTACACCTTC
TRBJ2-5	-	TRBV28	-	CASSGPLVQETQYF	TGTGCCAGCAGTGGGCCGTTGGTCCAAGAGACCCAGTACTTC
TRBJ2-2	-	TRBV28	-	CASRNYRDTGELFF	TGTGCCAGCAGAAACTATAGAGACACCGGGGAGCTGTTTTTT
TRBJ2-4	-	TRBV12-3/TRBV12-4	-	CASSFEGRNIQYF	TGTGCCAGCAGTTTTGAGGGCCGAAACATTCAGTACTTC
TRBJ2-5	-	TRBV23-1	TRBD1	CASDRGWGETQYF	TGCGCCAGTGACAGGGGGTGGGGAGAGACCCAGTACTTC
TRBJ1-4	-	TRBV19	-	CASSMARMLSEKLFF	TGTGCCAGTAGTATGGCCAGGATGTTGTCTGAAAAACTGTTTTTT
TRBJ2-1	once	TRBV7-8	TRBD1	CASSLDLSLTTGAPYNEQFF	TGTGCCAGCAGCTTAGACCTATCCCTGACAACAGGGGCCCCATACAATGAGCAGTTCTTC
TRBJ1-2	-	TRBV6-5	TRBD1	CASSPGTGGAGGYTF	TGTGCCAGCAGTCCCGGGACAGGGGGCGCGGGGGGCTACACCTTC
TRBJ2-3	-	TRBV5-1	-	CASGRGQKLTDTQYF	TGCGCCAGCGGTAGGGGCCAGAAGTTGACAGATACGCAGTATTTT
TRBJ2-7	-	TRBV5-4	-	CASSLVQEPYEQYF	TGTGCCAGCAGCTTGGTACAGGAACCCTACGAGCAGTACTTC
TRBJ2-2	-	TRBV5-5	-	CASSLVAGTGELFF	TGTGCCAGCAGCTTGGTAGCTGGGACCGGGGAGCTGTTTTTT
TRBJ1-4	-	TRBV5-1	-	CASSLDGQGSNEKLFF	TGCGCCAGCAGCTTGGACGGGCAGGGATCTAATGAAAAACTGTTTTTT
TRBJ2-5	-	TRBV7-2	TRBD1	CASSFMGQGEETQYF	TGTGCCAGCAGCTTTATGGGACAGGGTGAAGAGACCCAGTACTTC
TRBJ2-7	-	TRBV30	-	CAWSVRQHEQYF	TGTGCCTGGAGTGTTCGACAGCACGAGCAGTACTTC
TRBJ2-7	-	TRBV19	TRBD2	CASRPGSTSGRHEQYF	TGTGCCAGTAGGCCAGGGTCGACTAGCGGGCGTCACGAGCAGTACTTC
TRBJ1-6	-	TRBV6-2/TRBV6-3	-	CASSSTTLESPLHF	TGTGCCAGCAGTTCGACAACCCTGGAATCACCCCTCCACTTT
TRBJ1-1	-	TRBV7-9	-	CASSLLGAEAFF	TGTGCCAGCAGCTTATTGGGAGCTGAAGCTTTCTTT
TRBJ1-2	few	TRBV19	-	CASSPLGGARYTF	TGTGCCAGTAGTCCCCTGGGAGGGGCCCGCTACACCTTC
TRBJ1-4	-	TRBV2	-	CASISDSVNEKLFF	TGTGCCAGCATTTCCGACAGTGTGAATGAAAAACTGTTTTTT
TRBJ2-7	-	TRBV18	-	CASSPSNYEQYF	TGTGCCAGCTCACCGTCCAACTACGAGCAGTACTTC
TRBJ1-1	once	TRBV7-2	-	CASSPQDRGGTEAFF	TGTGCCAGCAGCCCCCAAGACCGAGGGGGCACTGAAGCTTTCTTT